Listed below are T cell receptor beta chains from one sample, sequenced in a study of blood T cell repertoires in COVID-19. Method: immunoSEQ multiplex PCR; TCRdb's copy keeps in-frame clones and lacks some. This table holds nearly 400,000 clones, roughly 90% found once. Sequencing was done on a sample of PBMCs or T cells enriched from blood (not recorded which). The receptors were gathered from a woman under 40 who had recovered from COVID-19. CDR3s include the opening cysteine and the closing phenylalanine or tryptophan. D genes are given only for firm matches.

d_call | j_call | cdr3_length | v_call | cdr3_aa | cdr3_nt
TRBD2 | TRBJ2-1 | 16 | TRBV27 | CASSLLTSGRPNEQFF | TGTGCCAGCAGTTTACTCACTAGCGGGAGACCAAATGAGCAGTTCTTC
. | TRBJ2-6 | 19 | TRBV4-1 | CASSQMGPSKVTGANVLTF | TGCGCCAGCAGCCAAATGGGCCCGTCGAAGGTTACTGGGGCCAACGTCCTGACTTTC
TRBD1 | TRBJ1-6 | 14 | TRBV5-4 | CASSLGTGNSPLHF | TGTGCCAGCAGCTTGGGGACAGGCAATTCACCCCTCCACTTT
. | TRBJ2-1 | 16 | TRBV4-1 | CASSLPGGRAYNEQFF | TGCGCCAGCAGCCTCCCCGGTGGGAGAGCCTACAATGAGCAGTTCTTC
TRBD1 | TRBJ1-1 | 14 | TRBV19 | CASSMTGVTTEAFF | TGTGCCAGTAGTATGACAGGGGTAACAACTGAAGCTTTCTTT
. | TRBJ1-5 | 14 | TRBV7-9 | CASSPQGSAQPQHF | TGTGCCAGCAGCCCTCAGGGGTCAGCTCAGCCCCAGCATTTT
. | TRBJ1-2 | 15 | TRBV2 | CASSEQQGLRFGYTF | TGTGCCAGCAGTGAACAGCAGGGCCTTCGATTTGGCTACACCTTC
. | TRBJ1-2 | 15 | TRBV9 | CASSAYEAGDYGYTF | TGTGCCAGCAGCGCCTACGAGGCCGGGGACTATGGCTACACCTTC
. | TRBJ1-3 | 15 | TRBV19 | CATARGGWTGNTIYF | TGTGCCACCGCTAGAGGGGGTTGGACTGGAAACACCATATATTTT
. | TRBJ1-1 | 15 | TRBV9 | CASSVVRAKNTEAFF | TGTGCCAGCAGCGTAGTCAGGGCTAAGAACACTGAAGCTTTCTTT
. | TRBJ2-1 | 17 | TRBV7-2 | CASSPFSGSLTYNEQFF | TGTGCCAGCAGCCCTTTCAGCGGTTCCCTCACATACAATGAGCAGTTCTTC
TRBD2 | TRBJ2-1 | 16 | TRBV5-1 | CASSLVVLAGGWEQFF | TGCGCCAGCAGCTTGGTCGTCCTAGCGGGAGGATGGGAGCAGTTCTTC
. | TRBJ1-2 | 15 | TRBV19 | CASTVSRTTNYGYTF | TGTGCCAGCACCGTCTCGCGGACAACTAACTATGGCTACACCTTC
TRBD1 | TRBJ2-6 | 19 | TRBV19 | CASSSKGQGAIRGANVLTF | TGTGCCAGTAGTAGTAAAGGGCAGGGGGCGATTCGAGGGGCCAACGTCCTGACTTTC
. | TRBJ2-1 | 14 | TRBV3-1/TRBV3-2 | CASSLFSGYNEQFF | TGTGCCAGCAGCCTCTTCTCGGGTTACAATGAGCAGTTCTTC
TRBD1 | TRBJ1-1 | 15 | TRBV4-1 | CASSQARTGKTEAFF | TGCGCCAGCAGCCAAGCTCGGACAGGGAAGACTGAAGCTTTCTTT